This TCR beta chain was retrieved from a study of shared clonotypes between healthy human individuals. V lost 3 bases to trimming and J lost 5 bases; unmatched junction nucleotides: 5. The CDR3 covers 15 residues. CDR1 is MNHEY, CDR2 SMNVEV, per germline (reference sequence). Overall study findings and caveats: Shared across a few donors were around 5% of the naive CD4 clonotypes.

The data were produced by immunoSEQ multiplex PCR, yet TCRdb's version contains in-frame clones alone and is incomplete. The sample comprises 550,000 to 800,000 clones, 90% of which are singletons, and roughly 36% rests with the top ten. Details on this clone: Its antigen remains unknown.

Sequencing was carried out using memory CD8+ T cells from PBMCs. Subset reported: CD45RO+ cells pooled with CCR7-negative TemRA cells. This receptor was identified in a man between 18 and 29 years old in good health. Some clones in this sample may be carry-over from other donors' samples. This rearrangement joins TRBV27 to TRBJ2-7, with TRBD2 matching 12 bases. The CDR3 bases are TGTGCCAGCAGTTTGACTAGCGGGGGTTCTAACGAGCAGTACTTC. Encoded protein: CASSLTSGGSNEQYF.